The 10 T cell receptor beta chains given below trace back to one sample, sequenced in a study of identifying expanded T cells in peripheral blood. The method was immunoSEQ multiplex PCR; TCRdb's version includes in-frame clones alone and lacks a portion of them. In the table there are about 85,000 clones, over 75% of which are singletons. Sequenced material: blood. Source of these receptors: a person aged 18 to 70 in good health.

In DNA, the CDR3 is TGTGCCAGCGGACTAGCGGGAGCCAGCTCCTACGAGCAGTACTTC. It yields the protein CASGLAGASSYEQYF. The chain links TRBV7-2 to TRBJ2-7, with TRBD2 identical over 13 bases. The junction had 4 bases not matched to a gene; V was cut back by 8 bases and J by 0 bases. Per germline, CDR1 SGHTA and CDR2 FQGNSA. CDR3 length: 15 residues.

The chain combines TRBV21-1 with TRBJ1-2. TRBV21-1 is noted as a pseudogene. The CDR3 length is 15 residues. The CDR3 DNA follows: TGTGCCAGCAGCGAGGAGTTTTCTCGGGACTATGGCTACACCTTC. Its protein is CASSEEFSRDYGYTF.

The table lists this clone with a count of one. The chain uses TRBV5-6 and TRBJ2-5, with D uncertain. The J call is doubtful: the DNA matches TRBJ2-7 better. The CDR3 has 18 residues. CDR1 is SGHDT and CDR2 is YYEEEE in the germline V gene. CDR3 in amino acids: CASSFSPWAQEFFYEQYF. The CDR3, as DNA: TGTGCCAGCAGCTTTAGCCCTTGGGCCCAGGAATTTTTCTACGAGCAGTACTTC.

The chain links TRBV19 to TRBJ2-3; weak D call: TRBD1 (8 bases). This CDR3 spans 15 amino acids. Germline CDR1 and CDR2: LNHDA and SQIVND (reference sequence). V was pared by 5 bases and J by 4 bases, with 16 bases between. This chain's CDR3 is CASSLQGGVPDTQYF. The CDR3 coding sequence is TGTGCCAGTAGTTTACAGGGGGGGGTCCCAGATACGCAGTATTTT.

This clone was seen once. The J gene is TRBJ1-5, the V gene TRBV21-1; the DNA was not compared with TRBD1, the D call given in the table. TRBV21-1 counts as a pseudogene. CDR3 length equals 12 residues. CDR3 residues: CASRGQGGPQHF. CDR3 coding DNA: TGTGCCAGCAGGGGGCAGGGCGGGCCCCAGCATTTT.

This chain links TRBV5-4 with TRBJ1-5, with D tentatively TRBD1 (6 bases). Germline V CDR1 and CDR2: SGHNT, YYREEE (reference sequence). Trimming left V 3 bases short and J 1 base short, with 14 bases between. The CDR3 totals 16 residues. CDR3 loop: CASSSQGKGSNQPQHF. The CDR3 DNA reads TGTGCCAGCAGCTCCCAGGGGAAGGGGAGCAATCAGCCCCAGCATTTT. The full variable domain, its missing parts supplied by reference TRBV5-4 and TRBJ1-5, is ETGVTQSPTHLIKTRGQQVTLRCSSQSGHNTVSWYQQALGQGPQFIFQYYREEENGRGNFPPRFSGLQFPNYSSELNVNALELDDSALYLCASSSQGKGSNQPQHFGDGTRLSIL.

The gene calls are TRBV27 and TRBJ1-4; the D gene is possibly TRBD1 (6 bases). Trimming left V 5 bases short and J 13 bases short, with 14 bases between. The CDR3 is 12 amino acids. Germline V gene data show CDR1 as MNHEY and CDR2 as SMNVEV (reference sequence). The CDR3 reads CASSPQGKRLFF. The CDR3 DNA follows: TGTGCCAGCAGTCCCCAGGGGAAGCGACTGTTTTTT.

This chain connects TRBV7-9 to TRBJ1-2, with 9 bases matching TRBD1. There are 17 residues in the CDR3. Losses at the gene ends were 1 base for V and 4 bases for J; bases not matched to a gene: 10. Germline-derived CDR1 and CDR2 are SEHNR and FQNEAQ (reference sequence). The CDR3 region is CASSLGGTGNWIYGYTF. In DNA, the CDR3 is TGTGCCAGCAGCTTAGGGGGGACAGGGAATTGGATCTATGGCTACACCTTC.

This chain joins TRBV25-1 and TRBJ1-1; a possible D gene is TRBD1 (5 bases). V lost 3 bases to trimming and J lost 5 bases, with 13 bases between them. This CDR3 has 14 amino acids. CDR1 and CDR2 from the germline V gene are MGHDK and SYGVNS. In nucleotides, the CDR3 is TGTGCCAGCAGTGACCTCAGGGAGGAGACTGAAGCTTTCTTT. Encoded protein: CASSDLREETEAFF.

This rearrangement joins TRBV5-4 to TRBJ1-3; D unclear. The CDR3 sequence is 14 residues long. Trimming pared 0 bases from V and 4 bases from J, leaving 8 bases between. Germline assignment: CDR1 SGHNT and CDR2 YYREEE (reference sequence). Written as DNA, the CDR3 is TGTGCCAGCAGCTTGGTCGGCAGCGGAAACACCATATATTTT. The encoded protein is CASSLVGSGNTIYF.